These 31 T cell receptor beta chains came from one sample sequenced in a study of T cell changes during pregnancy in multiple sclerosis. Produced via immunoSEQ multiplex PCR; TCRdb's table is partial and in-frame only. The sample has approximately 31,000 clones; approximately 90% are singletons. The material sequenced was CD8+ T cells from peripheral blood mononuclear cells, taken in the second trimester of pregnancy. The receptor set was obtained from a female donor with multiple sclerosis, enrolled in a pregnancy study.

The CDR3 nucleotides read TGTGCCTGGAGTGTGTCGGGAGGGGGTGAGCAGTTCTTC. It codes for CAWSVSGGGEQFF. The genes are TRBV30 and TRBJ2-1; 8 bases fit TRBD2. Germline CDR1 reads GTSNPN; CDR2 reads SVGIG (reference sequence). This CDR3 has 13 amino acids. J gave up 9 bases and V 0 bases, and 4 bases lay outside the gene matches.

The CDR3 region has the DNA TGCGCCAGCAGCCAAGATTGGACAGGGGCCTACGAGCAGTACTTC. This translates into CASSQDWTGAYEQYF. The chain uses TRBV4-3 and TRBJ2-7; TRBD1 agrees at 9 bases. Germline CDR1 reads LGHNA; CDR2 reads YSLEER. With 0 bases clipped from V and 2 bases from J, the junction kept 2 bases outside the gene matches. This CDR3 has 15 amino acids.

The chain links TRBV6-5 to TRBJ2-1, with D possibly matching TRBD2 (6 bases). V shed 4 bases and J shed 0 bases, with 7 bases lying between them. Germline CDR1 reads MNHEY; CDR2 reads SVGAGI. CDR3 length equals 14 residues. CDR3 sequence (DNA): TGTGCCAGCAGTTGGCGGGACTCCTACAATGAGCAGTTCTTC. It is translated as CASSWRDSYNEQFF.

This sequence joins TRBV7-2 and TRBJ2-7; 9 nucleotides match TRBD1. Per the germline V gene, CDR1 is SGHTA and CDR2 is FQGNSA. The CDR3 contains 15 residues. Losses at the gene ends were 1 base for V and 2 bases for J; bases not matched to a gene: 3. The CDR3: CASSLVDRGPYEQYF. CDR3 nucleotide sequence: TGTGCCAGCAGCTTAGTGGACAGGGGACCCTACGAGCAGTACTTC.

The chain joins TRBV7-2 to TRBJ2-3; maybe TRBD1 (5 bases). This CDR3 is 13 amino acids long. V lost 8 bases and J 2 bases, leaving 11 bases between the germline ends. Germline V gene lookup returns CDR1 SGHTA and CDR2 FQGNSA. DNA for the CDR3: TGTGCCAGCTTAAGACAGAACACAGATACGCAGTATTTT. This sequence encodes CASLRQNTDTQYF.

The chain uses TRBV7-3 and TRBJ2-3, with a possible D match to TRBD2 (5 bases). CDR1 and CDR2 (germline): SGHTA, FQGTGA. Trimming took off 1 base at V and 4 bases at J, with 12 bases between the two ends. The CDR3 is made up of 15 amino acids. CDR3 amino acids: CASSLNLARSDTQYF. CDR3 nucleotide sequence: TGTGCCAGCAGCTTAAATCTAGCTAGATCAGATACGCAGTATTTT.

V gene TRBV10-3 combines with J gene TRBJ2-1; TRBD2 matches at 11 bases. CDR1 and CDR2 from the germline V gene are ENHRY and SYGVKD. The V and J ends lost 2 bases and 9 bases, in that order; junction bases with no gene match: 6. CDR3 length equals 15 residues. The CDR3 coding sequence is TGTGCCATCAGTGAGCTAGCGGGAGGTTTTACTGAGCAGTTCTTC. As protein: CAISELAGGFTEQFF.

The gene calls are TRBV27 and TRBJ1-1; D is unresolved. Germline values: CDR1 MNHEY, CDR2 SMNVEV (reference sequence). V lost 2 bases and J lost 7, with 11 bases in between. The CDR3 is 13 amino acids. CDR3 nucleotides: TGTGCCAGCAGTTTAATACAGCATAATGAAGCTTTCTTT. As protein: CASSLIQHNEAFF.

The chain uses TRBV6-4 and TRBJ2-3; tentative D call: TRBD1 (5 bases). CDR1 MRHNA and CDR2 SNTAGT come from the germline V gene. V lost 3 bases, J lost 2 bases, and 9 bases lay in between. The CDR3 runs to 14 residues. The CDR3 coding sequence is TGTGCCAGCAGTGAGGGGCCTACCACAGATACGCAGTATTTT. Protein: CASSEGPTTDTQYF.

V gene TRBV11-2 combines with J gene TRBJ2-1; 7 bases align to TRBD2. This CDR3 contains 15 residues. The V gene's germline CDR1 is SGHAT and CDR2 FQNNGV. Losses at the gene ends were 1 base for V and 9 bases for J; bases not matched to a gene: 9. The chain's CDR3 is CASSLGFLGEGEQFF. CDR3 DNA sequence: TGTGCCAGCAGCTTAGGGTTTCTAGGGGAGGGTGAGCAGTTCTTC.

The gene calls are TRBV7-9 and TRBJ2-1, with TRBD2 matching 9 bases. CDR3 length: 15 residues. Germline V CDR1 and CDR2: SEHNR, FQNEAQ (reference sequence). J gave up 1 base and V 3 bases, and 1 base lay outside the gene matches. Here the CDR3 reads CASSFAGGSYNEQFF. Here the CDR3 DNA reads TGTGCCAGCAGCTTCGCGGGAGGGTCCTACAATGAGCAGTTCTTC.

The genes are TRBV7-9 and TRBJ1-4; D possibly corresponds to TRBD1 (5 bases). There are 18 residues in the CDR3. V lost 5 bases and J 10 bases, leaving 29 bases between the germline ends. Germline CDR1 SEHNR, CDR2 FQNEAQ (reference sequence). Here the CDR3 reads CASSPPTGFGGRKRKLFF. CDR3 bases: TGTGCCAGCAGCCCTCCCACGGGTTTCGGGGGAAGGAAGCGAAAACTGTTTTTT.

The chain employs TRBV27 and TRBJ1-4; 10 bases fit TRBD1. Germline loops: CDR1 MNHEY, CDR2 SMNVEV (reference sequence). CDR3 length: 15 amino acids. J was trimmed by 5 bases and V by 6 bases; bases with no gene match: 6. As DNA, the CDR3 is TGTGCCAGCAGCCTAGACAGGGGGCTGAATGAAAAACTGTTTTTT. It specifies CASSLDRGLNEKLFF.

V usage is TRBV18 and J usage is TRBJ2-1; perhaps TRBD1 as D (5 bases). CDR1 and CDR2 from the germline V gene are KGHSH and LQKENI. V was shortened by 4 bases and J by 4 bases, with 11 bases between the two germline ends. This CDR3 has 14 residues. The CDR3 reads CASSRIDSYNEQFF. CDR3 in DNA: TGTGCCAGCTCACGAATAGACAGTTACAATGAGCAGTTCTTC. Together with reference TRBV18 and TRBJ2-1, the CDR3 gives the full variable domain: NAGVMQNPRHLVRRRGQEARLRCSPMKGHSHVYWYRQLPEEGLKFMVYLQKENIIDESGMPKERFSAEFPKEGPSILRIQQVVRGDSAAYFCASSRIDSYNEQFFGPGTRLTVL.

In its sample, this clone was seen once. The chain links TRBV4-3 to TRBJ1-5; tentatively, D is TRBD1 (6 bases). V was trimmed by 0 bases and J by 4 bases, leaving 10 bases between them. Germline assignment: CDR1 LGHNA and CDR2 YSLEER. The CDR3 spans 15 residues. The CDR3 bases are TGCGCCAGCAGCCAAGATAGACAGGCTAATCAGCCCCAGCATTTT. Its protein product is CASSQDRQANQPQHF.

The DNA for the CDR3 is TGTGCCAGCAGCTTGGAGACTAGCGGGAGGAATGAGCAGTTCTTC. Protein sequence: CASSLETSGRNEQFF. The chain combines TRBV5-6 with TRBJ2-1; TRBD2 matches 13 bases. V lost 0 bases, J lost 7 bases, and 1 base stayed unmatched. This CDR3 has 15 residues. Germline CDR1 is SGHDT and CDR2 is YYEEEE.

The chain joins TRBV7-9 to TRBJ2-7; no definite D call. Germline V gene sequence: CDR1 SEHNR, CDR2 FQNEAQ (reference sequence). V dropped 1 base and J dropped 2 bases, with 9 bases sitting between them. The CDR3 consists of 14 residues. This chain's CDR3 is CASSLVTIPYEQYF. The CDR3 DNA reads TGTGCCAGCAGCTTAGTCACAATCCCCTACGAGCAGTACTTC.

The rearrangement uses TRBV7-2 and TRBJ2-3; TRBD2 is a possible D gene (7 bases). The CDR3 loop spans 16 amino acids. The V end was cut by 2 bases, the J end by 3 bases, with 15 bases between. The germline CDR1 and CDR2 sequences are SGHTA and FQGNSA. The CDR3 DNA reads TGTGCCAGCAGCTTATGGGGCGGGGGCGGTACAGATACGCAGTATTTT. Residues: CASSLWGGGGTDTQYF.

The J gene is TRBJ2-7, the V gene TRBV9; TRBD2 might be the D (6 bases). Germline CDR1 and CDR2: SGDLS and YYNGEE. V was clipped by 0 bases and J by 3 bases, with 13 bases between them. This CDR3 is 15 amino acids long. The CDR3 nucleotides read TGTGCCAGCAGCGTAGACGGGAGCCCCATCTACGAGCAGTACTTC. Protein: CASSVDGSPIYEQYF. Complete variable domain (other parts from reference TRBV9 and TRBJ2-7): DSGVTQTPKHLITATGQRVTLRCSPRSGDLSVYWYQQSLDQGLQFLIQYYNGEERAKGNILERFSAQQFPDLHSELNLSSLELGDSALYFCASSVDGSPIYEQYFGPGTRLTVT.

The chain links TRBV30 to TRBJ2-1, with 10 bases aligning to TRBD1. CDR1 GTSNPN and CDR2 SVGIG come from the germline V gene (reference sequence). The trim removed 1 base at V and 4 bases at J, leaving 16 bases unmatched. CDR3 length: 19 amino acids. The CDR3 nucleotides are TGTGCCTGGAGTGGTCCCCTATCGACAGGGGGCATTGGGTACAATGAGCAGTTCTTC. The encoded protein is CAWSGPLSTGGIGYNEQFF.

The chain couples TRBV30 to TRBJ2-1; TRBD1 matches 8 bases. Per the germline V gene, CDR1 is GTSNPN and CDR2 is SVGIG (reference sequence). The CDR3 sequence is 14 residues long. The trim removed 4 bases at V and 2 bases at J, leaving 4 bases unmatched. CDR3: CAWKPGQAYNEQFF. CDR3 sequence (DNA): TGTGCCTGGAAACCGGGACAGGCCTACAATGAGCAGTTCTTC.

This clone appeared a few times. This chain joins TRBV4-1 and TRBJ2-1; weak D call: TRBD2 (7 bases). V lost 4 bases to trimming and J lost 3 bases, with 19 bases between them. The CDR3 totals 17 residues. The germline V gene has CDR1 MGHRA and CDR2 YSYEKL. The CDR3, as DNA: TGCGCCAGCAGCCCCCGGGGGGCGGGATCGGACTACAATGAGCAGTTCTTC. Translating it yields CASSPRGAGSDYNEQFF.

The CDR3, as DNA: TGTGCCAGCAGTGAAGGGGGGGACTACACTGAAGCTTTCTTT. Encoded protein: CASSEGGDYTEAFF. This chain joins TRBV6-1 and TRBJ1-1, with D perhaps TRBD1 (5 bases). Germline V gives CDR1 MNHNS, CDR2 SASEGT. There are 14 residues in the CDR3. V was clipped by 1 base and J by 3 bases, with 9 bases between them.

The chain links TRBV4-1 to TRBJ2-2; 14 nucleotides line up with TRBD2. Germline V lookup: CDR1 MGHRA, CDR2 YSYEKL. The CDR3 is 18 amino acids. V was pared by 2 bases and J by 8 bases, with 10 bases of the junction left unmatched. The CDR3 sequence: CASSQYGLAGGRGGELFF. The CDR3 DNA reads TGCGCCAGCAGCCAATACGGACTAGCGGGAGGAAGAGGGGGGGAGCTGTTTTTT.

The chain employs TRBV29-1 and TRBJ2-1; 13 nucleotides agree with TRBD2. CDR3 length: 15 residues. Germline V CDR1 and CDR2: SQVTM, ANQGSEA. V dropped 7 bases and J dropped 8; count of bases not matched to a gene: 11. CDR3 DNA sequence: TGCAGCGGCTCTCCGGGACTAGCGGGATCCTATGAGCAGTTCTTC. This sequence encodes CSGSPGLAGSYEQFF.

Sample share makes this clone large. The genes are TRBV11-3 and TRBJ2-1; no definite D call. CDR1 is SGHNT and CDR2 is YENEEA in the germline V gene. With 1 base removed from V and 10 bases from J, the gap between germline ends came to 11 bases. The CDR3 has 13 amino acids. CDR3 sequence (DNA): TGTGCCAGCAGCTTAGGGTCCAGTGGCGAGCAGTTCTTC. The encoded protein is CASSLGSSGEQFF.

This chain connects TRBV27 to TRBJ2-2, with a weak D call TRBD1 (6 bases). Trimming stripped 2 bases from V and 7 bases from J, with 8 bases between. The CDR3 is made up of 13 amino acids. Germline V CDR1 and CDR2: MNHEY, SMNVEV (reference sequence). CDR3 sequence reads: CASSLRGGGELFF. The CDR3 DNA is TGTGCCAGCAGTTTAAGAGGGGGCGGGGAGCTGTTTTTT.

The chain links TRBV7-8 to TRBJ1-5; D gene uncertain. CDR1 is SGHVS, CDR2 FQNEAQ, per germline. V was pared by 2 bases and J by 5 bases, with 7 bases between. This CDR3 has 13 residues. The CDR3 loop is CASSLLSDQPQHF. The DNA for the CDR3 is TGTGCCAGCAGCTTATTATCCGATCAGCCCCAGCATTTT.

The V call is TRBV6-1, the J call TRBJ1-3, with TRBD1 matching 7 bases. The CDR3 is made up of 17 amino acids. Germline assignment: CDR1 MNHNS and CDR2 SASEGT. With 4 bases clipped from V and 0 bases from J, the junction kept 9 bases outside the gene matches. The CDR3 bases are TGTGCCAGCAGTGGCCTAGGACAGGCGAGCTCTGGAAACACCATATATTTT. Translating it yields CASSGLGQASSGNTIYF.

This clone was seen only once. This chain links TRBV7-9 with TRBJ2-1; D gene ambiguous. CDR3 length: 12 amino acids. Trimming took 1 base from V and 8 from J, leaving 6 bases between them. CDR1 SEHNR and CDR2 FQNEAQ come from the germline V gene (reference sequence). CDR3 in amino acids: CASSLDSDEQFF. In nucleotides, the CDR3 is TGTGCCAGCAGCTTAGATTCGGATGAGCAGTTCTTC.

The V gene is TRBV4-1, the J gene TRBJ2-4; 12 bases are a match to TRBD2. V shed 3 bases and J 0 bases; nucleotides not matched to a gene: 9. The CDR3 runs to 19 residues. Germline assignment: CDR1 MGHRA and CDR2 YSYEKL. The CDR3 sequence: CASSHPPGLAGIAKNIQYF. The CDR3 DNA follows: TGCGCCAGCAGCCACCCCCCTGGACTAGCGGGAATAGCCAAAAACATTCAGTACTTC.